These 6 T cell receptor beta chains were all obtained from the same sample, sequenced in a study of blood T cell repertoires in COVID-19. The method was immunoSEQ multiplex PCR; TCRdb's version includes in-frame clones alone and lacks a portion of them. Seen here are over 130,000 clones, 80% to 90% observed once, and the top ten hold 3% to 4%. The material sequenced was peripheral blood. These TCRs come from a man in his 70s with acute or convalescent COVID-19.

The chain employs TRBV7-6 and TRBJ1-1; 11 positions agree with TRBD1. The CDR3 spans 15 residues. Germline loops: CDR1 SGHVS, CDR2 FNYEAQ. J lost 1 base, V lost 3 bases, and 1 base had no gene match. CDR3 amino acids: CASSLGTGGNTEAFF. The CDR3 region has the DNA TGTGCCAGCAGCTTGGGGACAGGGGGGAACACTGAAGCTTTCTTT.

V and J are TRBV4-2 and TRBJ1-2; a weak D match, TRBD1 (5 bases). Germline V gives CDR1 LGHNA, CDR2 YNFKEQ. The CDR3 is 13 residues long. Trimming stripped 1 base from V and 2 bases from J, with 5 bases between. The CDR3 region has the DNA TGTGCCAGCAGCCAAGCAGGGAACTATGGCTACACCTTC. Protein: CASSQAGNYGYTF.

This clone was detected only once. V and J are TRBV27 and TRBJ1-6; D is ambiguous. CDR3 length: 16 residues. Germline V CDR1 and CDR2: MNHEY, SMNVEV (reference sequence). The V end was cut by 2 bases, the J end by 4 bases, with 12 bases between. The CDR3 sequence is CASSLRGQPYNSPLHF. The CDR3 DNA is TGTGCCAGCAGTTTAAGAGGCCAGCCATATAATTCACCCCTCCACTTT.

The chain uses TRBV28 and TRBJ1-3; D is perhaps TRBD1 (6 bases). Trimming pared 4 bases from V and 0 bases from J, leaving 13 bases between. Germline assignment: CDR1 MDHEN and CDR2 SYDVKM. The CDR3 totals 16 residues. CDR3 sequence (DNA): TGTGCCAGCAGTTCCTACCGGGACACCTCTGGAAACACCATATATTTT. Encoded protein: CASSSYRDTSGNTIYF.

The gene calls are TRBV7-2 and TRBJ2-1, with D possibly being TRBD1 (5 bases). This CDR3 spans 13 amino acids. Germline V gene sequence: CDR1 SGHTA, CDR2 FQGNSA. Deletions cut 4 bases from V and 3 bases from J, with 7 bases between. CDR3 sequence (DNA): TGTGCCAGCAGCTCGGACAACTACAATGAGCAGTTCTTC. This codes for CASSSDNYNEQFF.

This chain connects TRBV7-9 to TRBJ2-7; the D gene is possibly TRBD2 (6 bases). The CDR3 extends over 14 amino acids. V dropped 0 bases and J dropped 0 bases, with 6 bases sitting between them. Germline-derived CDR1 and CDR2 are SEHNR and FQNEAQ (reference sequence). This CDR3 reads CASSLAGGSYEQYF. Here the CDR3 DNA reads TGTGCCAGCAGCTTAGCGGGGGGCTCCTACGAGCAGTACTTC.